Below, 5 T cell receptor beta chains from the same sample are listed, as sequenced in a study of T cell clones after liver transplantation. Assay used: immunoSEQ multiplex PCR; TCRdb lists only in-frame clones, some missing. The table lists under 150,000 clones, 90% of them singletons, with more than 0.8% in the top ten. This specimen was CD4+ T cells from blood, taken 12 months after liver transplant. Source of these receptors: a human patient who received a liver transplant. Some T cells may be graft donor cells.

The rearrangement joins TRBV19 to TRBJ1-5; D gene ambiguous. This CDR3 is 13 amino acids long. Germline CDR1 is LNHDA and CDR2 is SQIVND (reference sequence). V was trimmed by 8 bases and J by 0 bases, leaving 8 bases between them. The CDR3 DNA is TGTGCCAGTTCCCCGTTTAGCAATCAGCCCCAGCATTTT. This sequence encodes CASSPFSNQPQHF. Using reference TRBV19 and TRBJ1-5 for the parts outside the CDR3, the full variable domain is DGGITQSPKYLFRKEGQNVTLSCEQNLNHDAMYWYRQDPGQGLRLIYYSQIVNDFQKGDIAEGYSVSREKKESFPLTVTSAQKNPTAFYLCASSPFSNQPQHFGDGTRLSIL.

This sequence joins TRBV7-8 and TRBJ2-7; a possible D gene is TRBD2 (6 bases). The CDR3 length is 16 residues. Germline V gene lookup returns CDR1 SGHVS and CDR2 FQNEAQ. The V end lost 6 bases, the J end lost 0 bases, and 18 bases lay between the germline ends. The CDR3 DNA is TGTGCCAGCAGGAGTGGGGTCGGAGGGAACTCCTACGAGCAGTACTTC. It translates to CASRSGVGGNSYEQYF.

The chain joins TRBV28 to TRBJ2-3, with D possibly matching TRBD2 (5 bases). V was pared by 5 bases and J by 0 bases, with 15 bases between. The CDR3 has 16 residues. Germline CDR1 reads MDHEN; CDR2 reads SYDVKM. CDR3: CASSPGVALSTDTQYF. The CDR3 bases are TGTGCCAGCAGTCCAGGTGTAGCGCTAAGCACAGATACGCAGTATTTT. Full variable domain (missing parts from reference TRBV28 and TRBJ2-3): DVKVTQSSRYLVKRTGEKVFLECVQDMDHENMFWYRQDPGLGLRLIYFSYDVKMKEKGDIPEGYSVSREKKERFSLILESASTNQTSMYLCASSPGVALSTDTQYFGPGTRLTVL.

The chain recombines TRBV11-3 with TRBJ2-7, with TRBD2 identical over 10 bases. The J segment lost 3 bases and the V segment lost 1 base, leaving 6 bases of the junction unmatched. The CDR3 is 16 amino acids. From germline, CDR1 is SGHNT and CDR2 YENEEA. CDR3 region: CASSLGGTSVNYEQYF. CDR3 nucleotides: TGTGCCAGCAGCTTAGGCGGGACTAGCGTTAACTACGAGCAGTACTTC.

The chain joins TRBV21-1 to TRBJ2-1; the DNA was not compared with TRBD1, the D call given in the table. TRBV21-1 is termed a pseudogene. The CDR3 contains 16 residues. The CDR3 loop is CASSNLDRVSYNEQFF. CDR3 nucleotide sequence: TGTGCCAGCAGCAATCTCGACAGGGTCTCCTACAATGAGCAGTTCTTC.